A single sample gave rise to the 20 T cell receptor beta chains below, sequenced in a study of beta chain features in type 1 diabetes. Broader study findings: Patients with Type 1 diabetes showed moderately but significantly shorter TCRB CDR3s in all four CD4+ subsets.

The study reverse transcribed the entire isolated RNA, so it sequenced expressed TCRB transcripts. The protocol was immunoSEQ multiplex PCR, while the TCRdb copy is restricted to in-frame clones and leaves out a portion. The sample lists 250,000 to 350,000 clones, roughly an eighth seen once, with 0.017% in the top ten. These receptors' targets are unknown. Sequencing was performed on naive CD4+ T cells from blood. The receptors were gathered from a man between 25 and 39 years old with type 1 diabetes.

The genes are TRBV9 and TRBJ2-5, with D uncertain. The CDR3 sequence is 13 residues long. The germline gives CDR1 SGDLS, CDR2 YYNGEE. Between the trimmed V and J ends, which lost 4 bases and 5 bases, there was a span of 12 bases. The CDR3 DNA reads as TGTGCCAGCAGCATGACTCCCACTGAGACCCAGTACTTC. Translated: CASSMTPTETQYF.

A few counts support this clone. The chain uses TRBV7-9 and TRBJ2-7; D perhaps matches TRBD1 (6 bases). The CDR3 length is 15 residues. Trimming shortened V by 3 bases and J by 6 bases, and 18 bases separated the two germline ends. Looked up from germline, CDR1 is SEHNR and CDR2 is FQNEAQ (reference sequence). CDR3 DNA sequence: TGTGCCAGCAGCTTGATCGTAACAGGGCAGCTCGAGCAGTACTTC. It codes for CASSLIVTGQLEQYF.

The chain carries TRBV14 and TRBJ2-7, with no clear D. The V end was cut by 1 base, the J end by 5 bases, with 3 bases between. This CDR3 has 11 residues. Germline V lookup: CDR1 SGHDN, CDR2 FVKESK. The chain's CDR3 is CASSQGDEQYF. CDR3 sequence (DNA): TGTGCCAGCAGCCAAGGCGACGAGCAGTACTTC.

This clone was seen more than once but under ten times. The CDR3 here is CSVYRGADGYTF. The CDR3 DNA reads TGCAGCGTTTACAGGGGCGCGGATGGCTACACCTTC. The chain couples TRBV29-1 to TRBJ1-2; 7 bases match TRBD1. Trimming removed 5 bases from V and 6 bases from J; junction bases left unmatched: 6. The CDR3 has 12 residues. Germline values: CDR1 SQVTM, CDR2 ANQGSEA.

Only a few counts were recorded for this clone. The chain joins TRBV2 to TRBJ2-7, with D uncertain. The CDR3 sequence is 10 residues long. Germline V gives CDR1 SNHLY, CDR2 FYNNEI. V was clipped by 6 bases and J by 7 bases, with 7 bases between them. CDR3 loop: CASSVGEQYF. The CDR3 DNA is TGTGCCAGCAGCGTCGGGGAGCAGTACTTC.

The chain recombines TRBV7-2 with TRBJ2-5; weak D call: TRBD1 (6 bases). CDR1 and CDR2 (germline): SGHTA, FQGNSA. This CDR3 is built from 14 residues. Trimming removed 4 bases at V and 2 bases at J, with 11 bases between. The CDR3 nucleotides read TGTGCCAGCAGCTGGGGACACCGACAAGAGACCCAGTACTTC. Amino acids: CASSWGHRQETQYF.

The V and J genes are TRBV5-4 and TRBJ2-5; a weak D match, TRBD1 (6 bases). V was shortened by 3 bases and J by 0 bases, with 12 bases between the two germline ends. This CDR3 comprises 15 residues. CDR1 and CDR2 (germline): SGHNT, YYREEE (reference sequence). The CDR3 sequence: CASSSRQDDQETQYF. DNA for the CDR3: TGTGCCAGCAGCTCCAGACAGGACGACCAAGAGACCCAGTACTTC. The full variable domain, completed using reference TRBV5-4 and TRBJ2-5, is ETGVTQSPTHLIKTRGQQVTLRCSSQSGHNTVSWYQQALGQGPQFIFQYYREEENGRGNFPPRFSGLQFPNYSSELNVNALELDDSALYLCASSSRQDDQETQYFGPGTRLLVL.

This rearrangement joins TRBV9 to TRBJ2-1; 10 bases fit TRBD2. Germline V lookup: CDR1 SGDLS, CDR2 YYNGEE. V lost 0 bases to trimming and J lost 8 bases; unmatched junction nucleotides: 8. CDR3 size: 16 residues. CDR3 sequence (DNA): TGTGCCAGCAGCGTAGAGGTAGCGGGAGGTTTGGATGAGCAGTTCTTC. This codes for CASSVEVAGGLDEQFF.

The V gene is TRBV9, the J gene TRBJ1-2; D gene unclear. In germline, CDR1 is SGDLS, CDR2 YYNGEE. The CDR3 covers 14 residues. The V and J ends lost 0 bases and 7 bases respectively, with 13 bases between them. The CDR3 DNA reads TGTGCCAGCAGCGTAGCCACCTCGGGTGGTGGCTACACCTTC. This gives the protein CASSVATSGGGYTF.

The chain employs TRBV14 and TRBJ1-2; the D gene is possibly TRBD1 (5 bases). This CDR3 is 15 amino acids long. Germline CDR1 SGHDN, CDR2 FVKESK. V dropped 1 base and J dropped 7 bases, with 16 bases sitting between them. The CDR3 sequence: CASSQVRGIRGGYTF. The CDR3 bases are TGTGCCAGCAGCCAAGTGCGGGGGATCCGGGGTGGCTACACCTTC.

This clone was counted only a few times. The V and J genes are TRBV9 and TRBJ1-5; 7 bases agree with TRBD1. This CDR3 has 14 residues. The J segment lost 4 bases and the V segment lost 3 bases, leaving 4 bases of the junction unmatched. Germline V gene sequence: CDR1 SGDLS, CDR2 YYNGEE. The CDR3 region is CASSGGTANQPQHF. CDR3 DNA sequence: TGTGCCAGCAGCGGGGGGACAGCAAATCAGCCCCAGCATTTT.

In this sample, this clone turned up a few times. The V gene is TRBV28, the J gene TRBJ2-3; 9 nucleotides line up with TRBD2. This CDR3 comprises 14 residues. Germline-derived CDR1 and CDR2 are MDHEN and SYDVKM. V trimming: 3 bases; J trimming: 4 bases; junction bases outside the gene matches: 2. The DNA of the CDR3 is TGTGCCAGCAGTTTTAGCGGGAGTCCAGATACGCAGTATTTT. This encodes CASSFSGSPDTQYF.

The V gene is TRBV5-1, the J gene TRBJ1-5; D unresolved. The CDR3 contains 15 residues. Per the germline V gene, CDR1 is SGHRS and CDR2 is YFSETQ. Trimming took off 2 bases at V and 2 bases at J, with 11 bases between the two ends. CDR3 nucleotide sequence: TGCGCCAGCAGCTTAATGTCAGGCCGCAATCAGCCCCAGCATTTT. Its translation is CASSLMSGRNQPQHF.

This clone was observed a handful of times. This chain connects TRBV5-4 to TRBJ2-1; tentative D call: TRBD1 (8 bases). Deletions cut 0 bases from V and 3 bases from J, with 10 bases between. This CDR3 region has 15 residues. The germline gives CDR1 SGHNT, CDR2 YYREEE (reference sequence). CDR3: CASSLDRGGYNEQFF. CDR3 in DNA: TGTGCCAGCAGCTTGGACAGGGGGGGCTACAATGAGCAGTTCTTC.

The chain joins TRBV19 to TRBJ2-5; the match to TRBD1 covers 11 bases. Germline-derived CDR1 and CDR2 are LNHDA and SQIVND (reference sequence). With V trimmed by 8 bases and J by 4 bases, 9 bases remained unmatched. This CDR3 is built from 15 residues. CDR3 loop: CASHGQGAPRETQYF. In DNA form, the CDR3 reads TGTGCCAGTCACGGACAGGGGGCCCCCCGAGAGACCCAGTACTTC.

CDR3 sequence (DNA): TGTGCCAGCAGCGGGGGGACAGGGCAATCGACTAATGAAAAACTGTTTTTT. Protein sequence: CASSGGTGQSTNEKLFF. The chain couples TRBV9 to TRBJ1-4; 9 bases map to TRBD1. Germline V CDR1 and CDR2: SGDLS, YYNGEE. With V trimmed by 3 bases and J by 2 bases, 8 bases remained unmatched. The CDR3 extends over 17 amino acids.

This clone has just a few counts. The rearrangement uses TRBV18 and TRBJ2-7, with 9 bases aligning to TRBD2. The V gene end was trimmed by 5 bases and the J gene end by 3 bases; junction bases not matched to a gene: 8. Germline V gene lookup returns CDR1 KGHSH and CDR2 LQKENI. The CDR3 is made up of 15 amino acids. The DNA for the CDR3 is TGTGCCAGCTCAAATCTAGCGGGAAACCGCTACGAGCAGTACTTC. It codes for CASSNLAGNRYEQYF.

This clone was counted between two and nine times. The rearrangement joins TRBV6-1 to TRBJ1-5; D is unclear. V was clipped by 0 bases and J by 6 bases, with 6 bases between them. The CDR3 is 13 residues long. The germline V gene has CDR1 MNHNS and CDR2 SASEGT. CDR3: CASSEAPGQPQHF. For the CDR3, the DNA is TGTGCCAGCAGTGAAGCGCCCGGTCAGCCCCAGCATTTT.

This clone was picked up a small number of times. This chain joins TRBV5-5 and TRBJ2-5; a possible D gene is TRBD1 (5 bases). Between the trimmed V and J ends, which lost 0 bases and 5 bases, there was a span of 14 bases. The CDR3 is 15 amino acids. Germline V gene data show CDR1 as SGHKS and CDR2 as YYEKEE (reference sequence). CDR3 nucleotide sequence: TGTGCCAGCAGCTTGGGAAGGGGTGGGGTTGAGACCCAGTACTTC. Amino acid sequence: CASSLGRGGVETQYF.

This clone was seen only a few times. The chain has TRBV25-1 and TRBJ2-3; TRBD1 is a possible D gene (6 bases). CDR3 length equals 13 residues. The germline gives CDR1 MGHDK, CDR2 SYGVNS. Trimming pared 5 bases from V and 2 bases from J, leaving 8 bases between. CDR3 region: CASSRDNTDTQYF. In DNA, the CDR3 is TGTGCCAGCAGTCGGGACAACACAGATACGCAGTATTTT.